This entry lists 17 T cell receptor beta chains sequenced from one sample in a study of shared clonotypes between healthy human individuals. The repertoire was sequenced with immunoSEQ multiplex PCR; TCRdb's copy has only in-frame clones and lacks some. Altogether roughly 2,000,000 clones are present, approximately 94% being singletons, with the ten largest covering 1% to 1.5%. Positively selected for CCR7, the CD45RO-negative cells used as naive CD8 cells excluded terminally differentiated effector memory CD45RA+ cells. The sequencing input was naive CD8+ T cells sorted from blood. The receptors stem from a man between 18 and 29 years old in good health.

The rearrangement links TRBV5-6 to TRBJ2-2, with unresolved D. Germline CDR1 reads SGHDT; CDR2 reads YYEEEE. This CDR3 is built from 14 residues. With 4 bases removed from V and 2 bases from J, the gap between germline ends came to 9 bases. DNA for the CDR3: TGTGCCAGCAGCCCCCTATATAACACCGGGGAGCTGTTTTTT. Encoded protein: CASSPLYNTGELFF.

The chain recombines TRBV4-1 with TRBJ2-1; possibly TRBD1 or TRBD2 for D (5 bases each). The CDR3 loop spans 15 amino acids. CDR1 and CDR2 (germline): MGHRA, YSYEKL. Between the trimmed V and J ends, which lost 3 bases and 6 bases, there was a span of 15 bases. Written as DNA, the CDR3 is TGCGCCAGCAGCCAGCCCGCCGGTGGGGGCAATGAGCAGTTCTTC. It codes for CASSQPAGGGNEQFF.

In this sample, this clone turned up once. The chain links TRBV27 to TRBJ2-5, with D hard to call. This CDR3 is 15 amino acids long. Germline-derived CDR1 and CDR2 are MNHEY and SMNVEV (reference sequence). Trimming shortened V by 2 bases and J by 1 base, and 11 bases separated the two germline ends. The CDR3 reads CASSLVLRSQETQYF. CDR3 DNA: TGTGCCAGCAGTTTAGTCCTCAGATCCCAAGAGACCCAGTACTTC.

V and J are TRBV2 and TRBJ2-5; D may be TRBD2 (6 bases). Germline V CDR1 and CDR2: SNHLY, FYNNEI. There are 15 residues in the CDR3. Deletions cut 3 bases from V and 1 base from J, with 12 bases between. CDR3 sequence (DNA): TGTGCCAGCAGTGAGATTAGCGGAACCCAAGAGACCCAGTACTTC. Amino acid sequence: CASSEISGTQETQYF.

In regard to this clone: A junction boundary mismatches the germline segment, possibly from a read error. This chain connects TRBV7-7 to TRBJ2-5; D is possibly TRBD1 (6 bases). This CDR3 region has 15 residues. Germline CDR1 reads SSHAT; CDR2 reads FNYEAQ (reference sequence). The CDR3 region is CASSSLGAPGETQYF. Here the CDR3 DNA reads TGTGCTAGCAGTTCCCTGGGGGCCCCGGGGGAGACCCAGTACTTC.

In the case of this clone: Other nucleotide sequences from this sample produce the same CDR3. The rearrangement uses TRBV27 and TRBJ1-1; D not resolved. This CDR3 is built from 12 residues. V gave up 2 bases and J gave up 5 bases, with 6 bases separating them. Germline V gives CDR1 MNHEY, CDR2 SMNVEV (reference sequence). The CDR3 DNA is TGTGCCAGCAGTTTACTGGGGACTGAAGCTTTCTTT. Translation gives CASSLLGTEAFF.

The CDR3 nucleotides read TGCAGCGTTGTGACCCTACGCTCCTACGAGCAGTACTTC. It specifies CSVVTLRSYEQYF. The chain joins TRBV29-1 to TRBJ2-7; D remains unclear. This CDR3 is 13 amino acids long. The germline V gene has CDR1 SQVTM and CDR2 ANQGSEA. Trimming removed 4 bases at V and 0 bases at J, with 10 bases between.

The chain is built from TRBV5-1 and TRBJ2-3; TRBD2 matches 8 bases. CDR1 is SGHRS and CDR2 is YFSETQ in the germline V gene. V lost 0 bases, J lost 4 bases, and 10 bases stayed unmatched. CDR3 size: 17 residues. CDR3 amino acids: CASSLVLAGERADTQYF. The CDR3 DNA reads TGCGCCAGCAGCTTGGTCCTAGCGGGCGAACGGGCAGATACGCAGTATTTT.

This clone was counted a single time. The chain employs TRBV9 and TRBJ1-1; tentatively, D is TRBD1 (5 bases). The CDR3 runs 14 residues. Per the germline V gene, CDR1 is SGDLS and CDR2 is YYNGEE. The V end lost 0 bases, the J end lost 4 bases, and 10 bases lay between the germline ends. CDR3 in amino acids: CASSVAGGITEAFF. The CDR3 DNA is TGTGCCAGCAGCGTAGCGGGGGGAATCACTGAAGCTTTCTTT.

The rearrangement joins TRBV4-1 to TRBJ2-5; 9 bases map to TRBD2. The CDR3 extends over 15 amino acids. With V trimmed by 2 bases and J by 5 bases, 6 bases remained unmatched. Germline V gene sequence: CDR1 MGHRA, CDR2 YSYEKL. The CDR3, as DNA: TGCGCCAGCAGCCAATTTGCGGGGGGGCGGGAGACCCAGTACTTC. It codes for CASSQFAGGRETQYF.

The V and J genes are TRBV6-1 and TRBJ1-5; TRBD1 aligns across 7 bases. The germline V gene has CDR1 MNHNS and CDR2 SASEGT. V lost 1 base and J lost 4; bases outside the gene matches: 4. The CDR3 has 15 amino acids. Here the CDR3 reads CASSEGTGWNQPQHF. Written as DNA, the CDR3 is TGTGCCAGCAGTGAAGGGACAGGTTGGAATCAGCCCCAGCATTTT.

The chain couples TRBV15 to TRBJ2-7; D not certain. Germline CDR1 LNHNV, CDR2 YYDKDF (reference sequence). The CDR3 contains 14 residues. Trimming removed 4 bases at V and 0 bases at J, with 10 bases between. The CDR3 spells CATSTLGNSYEQYF. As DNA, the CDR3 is TGTGCCACCAGCACCCTAGGGAACTCCTACGAGCAGTACTTC.

CDR3 amino acids: CSVEDEGYEQYF. CDR3 DNA sequence: TGCAGCGTTGAAGATGAGGGTTACGAGCAGTACTTC. V and J are TRBV29-1 and TRBJ2-7, with D maybe TRBD2 (5 bases). Germline-derived CDR1 and CDR2 are SQVTM and ANQGSEA. Between the trimmed V and J ends, which lost 0 bases and 4 bases, there was a span of 7 bases. The CDR3 runs 12 residues.

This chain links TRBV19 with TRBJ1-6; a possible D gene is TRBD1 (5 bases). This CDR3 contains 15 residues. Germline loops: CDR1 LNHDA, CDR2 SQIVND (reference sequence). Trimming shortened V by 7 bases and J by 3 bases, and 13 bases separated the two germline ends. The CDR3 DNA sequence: TGTGCCAGTAAGGGACTCCAAGGCTATAATTCACCCCTCCACTTT. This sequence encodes CASKGLQGYNSPLHF.

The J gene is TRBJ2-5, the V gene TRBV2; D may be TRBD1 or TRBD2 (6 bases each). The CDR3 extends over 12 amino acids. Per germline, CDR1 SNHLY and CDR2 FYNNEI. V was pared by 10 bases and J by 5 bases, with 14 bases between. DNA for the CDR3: TGTGCCACGAAGGGGGGACTTGAGACCCAGTACTTC. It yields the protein CATKGGLETQYF.

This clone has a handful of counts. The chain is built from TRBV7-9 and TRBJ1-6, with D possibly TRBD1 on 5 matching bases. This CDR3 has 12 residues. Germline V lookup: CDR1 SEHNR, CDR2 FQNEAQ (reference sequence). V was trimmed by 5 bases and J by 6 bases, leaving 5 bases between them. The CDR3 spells CASSGGNSPLHF. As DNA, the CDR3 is TGTGCCAGCAGCGGGGGTAATTCACCCCTCCACTTT. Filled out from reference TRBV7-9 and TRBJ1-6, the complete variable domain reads DTGVSQNPRHKITKRGQNVTFRCDPISEHNRLYWYRQTLGQGPEFLTYFQNEAQLEKSRLLSDRFSAERPKGSFSTLEIQRTEQGDSAMYLCASSGGNSPLHFGNGTRLTVT.

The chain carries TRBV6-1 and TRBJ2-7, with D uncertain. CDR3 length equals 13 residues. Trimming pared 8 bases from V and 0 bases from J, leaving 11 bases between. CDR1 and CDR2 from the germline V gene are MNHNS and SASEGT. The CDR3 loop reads CASGQASSYEQYF. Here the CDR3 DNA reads TGTGCCAGCGGGCAGGCGAGCTCCTACGAGCAGTACTTC.